The T cell receptor (beta chain) described here comes from a study of blood T cell dynamics during melanoma immunotherapy. Whole-study context: Standard first-line treatment here was pembrolizumab or nivolumab plus ipilimumab in metastatic melanoma. Findings and caveats of the study: Cell-free DNA CDR3 sequences most resembled the immune-effector CD8+ subset, which was also most clonal.

For sorted CD8+ subsets, all extracted DNA was loaded. The method was immunoSEQ multiplex PCR; TCRdb's version includes in-frame clones alone and lacks a portion of them. Of some 16,000 clones listed, less than 95% were seen once; the top ten hold about 0.2%. Indicated time point: week 3, after first cycle of checkpoint inhibitor. Sampling occurred pretreatment (T0) and at week 3 (W3), after cycle one of checkpoint blockade. CDR3 size: 14 residues. The V gene's germline CDR1 is SEHNR and CDR2 FQNEAQ (reference sequence). The V segment lost 5 bases and the J segment 5 bases; nucleotides outside the gene matches: 5. Concerning this clone itself: The antigen remains unidentified.

The rearrangement links TRBV7-9 to TRBJ2-7, with TRBD1 matching 11 bases. The sequence was collected from a human donor with melanoma. The sample here was effector memory CD8+ T cells from blood, taken from a patient treated with checkpoint blockade. The CDR3 loop is CASSPGQGVHEQYF. The CDR3 bases are TGTGCCAGCAGCCCGGGACAGGGGGTCCACGAGCAGTACTTC.